Listed here are 15 T cell receptor beta chains from one sample, sequenced in a study of T cell repertoires in cytomegalovirus infection. In TCRdb, the reads were re-called with MiXCR into one record per CDR3 protein. In the table there are hundreds of thousands of distinct CDR3 sequences, approximately 31% of which are singletons. The specimen was PBMCs. These receptors all stem from a human donor in good health (CMV status not recorded). Some clones in this sample may be carry-over from other donors' samples.

This clonotype appeared a few times. This sequence joins TRBV20-1 and TRBJ1-5; D is unclear. V lost 0 bases and J 7 bases, leaving 13 bases between the germline ends. Germline V gene data show CDR1 as DFQATT and CDR2 as SNEGSKA (reference sequence). The CDR3 extends over 14 amino acids. CDR3 DNA sequence: TGCAGTGCTAGAGATCCGCAGGTTAGCCAGCCCCAGCATTTT. Encoded protein: CSARDPQVSQPQHF.

Of note for this clonotype: Germline and junction disagree at one end, which may indicate a read error. The chain links TRBV10-3 to TRBJ2-5; D is unresolved. The CDR3 contains 14 residues. Looked up from germline, CDR1 is ENHRY and CDR2 is SYGVKD. The CDR3, as DNA: TGTGCCATAAGTGAGCAGGAATTCCAAGAGACCCATTACTTC. This translates into CAISEQEFQETHYF.

The chain carries TRBV20-1 and TRBJ1-5; D not resolved. This CDR3 region has 14 residues. V was pared by 3 bases and J by 0 bases, with 9 bases between. The germline CDR1 and CDR2 sequences are DFQATT and SNEGSKA (reference sequence). CDR3 sequence (DNA): TGCAGTGCTAGTCCCGCAAATAGCAATCAGCCCCAGCATTTT. Amino acids: CSASPANSNQPQHF.

This clonotype has only a few counts. CDR3 sequence reads: CASRGTPGDVQFF. DNA of the CDR3: TGTGCCAGCCGAGGAACCCCGGGAGATGTGCAGTTCTTC. The rearrangement joins TRBV19 to TRBJ2-1, with D possibly matching TRBD2 (6 bases). The CDR3 has 13 amino acids. Looked up from germline, CDR1 is LNHDA and CDR2 is SQIVND (reference sequence). V was cut by 9 bases and J by 12 bases, with 21 bases left in between.

V and J are TRBV6-1 and TRBJ1-1, with 10 bases that match TRBD1. The CDR3 spans 14 residues. V lost 6 bases, J lost 11 bases, and 12 bases stayed unmatched. Germline values: CDR1 MNHNS, CDR2 SASEGT. The CDR3 here is CASSSDRGLVDAFF. CDR3 coding DNA: TGTGCCAGCAGCTCCGACAGGGGGCTTGTCGACGCTTTCTTT.

This clonotype was detected ten times or more. V and J are TRBV7-2 and TRBJ2-5, with TRBD1 matching 7 bases. The CDR3 is made up of 20 amino acids. The germline gives CDR1 SGHTA, CDR2 FQGNSA. V trimming: 6 bases; J trimming: 3 bases; junction bases outside the gene matches: 25. The CDR3, as DNA: TGTGCCAGCAGTCCTATTATTAACAGGGGCCCGCGGTGGATTGAAGAGACCCAGTACTTC. Translating it yields CASSPIINRGPRWIEETQYF.

The CDR3 DNA is TGTGCCAGCAGTTCCTCTGACGTCGGGGCTATGATAGGTGGCTACACCTTC. It codes for CASSSSDVGAMIGGYTF. The rearrangement uses TRBV28 and TRBJ1-2, with a weak D call TRBD1 (5 bases). Per germline, CDR1 MDHEN and CDR2 SYDVKM. CDR3 length: 17 amino acids. Trimming shortened V by 4 bases and J by 7 bases, and 25 bases separated the two germline ends.

In its sample, this clonotype was seen a few times. The V gene is TRBV12-3 or TRBV12-4, the J gene TRBJ1-2; a weak D match, TRBD1 (5 bases). The CDR3 runs 16 residues. V was pared by 11 bases and J by 6 bases, with 28 bases between. This CDR3 is CACDGDPKTRVDGYTF. CDR3 nucleotide sequence: TGTGCCTGTGACGGGGACCCAAAAACAAGGGTCGATGGCTACACCTTC.

Only a few counts were recorded for this clonotype. The chain couples TRBV19 to TRBJ1-1; 7 nucleotides agree with TRBD1. This CDR3 is 14 amino acids long. CDR1 and CDR2 from the germline V gene are LNHDA and SQIVND (reference sequence). V was pared by 7 bases and J by 4 bases, with 9 bases of the junction left unmatched. Here the CDR3 reads CASTITGVGTEAFF. The CDR3 nucleotides read TGTGCCAGTACAATCACAGGGGTGGGCACTGAAGCTTTCTTT.

The sample holds a few counts of this clonotype. The CDR3 DNA is TGCAGTGCTAGAGAATTCGGCAGAATCGATGAAAAACTGTTTTTT. This gives the protein CSAREFGRIDEKLFF. This chain joins TRBV20-1 and TRBJ1-4; no definite D call. This CDR3 spans 15 amino acids. V lost 0 bases, J lost 6 bases, and 14 bases lay in between. Germline CDR1 DFQATT, CDR2 SNEGSKA (reference sequence).

The CDR3, as DNA: TGCAGCGTTGATGTGAATACGCAGTATTTT. Protein sequence: CSVDVNTQYF. This chain uses TRBV29-1 with TRBJ2-3, with D unresolved. Germline CDR1 and CDR2: SQVTM and ANQGSEA. CDR3 length: 10 residues. With 3 bases removed from V and 7 bases from J, the gap between germline ends came to 5 bases.

This clonotype was detected ten times or more. V and J are TRBV7-8 and TRBJ1-4; tentatively, D is TRBD1 (6 bases). This CDR3 spans 12 amino acids. V lost 1 base to trimming and J lost 10 bases, with 7 bases between them. The germline CDR1 and CDR2 sequences are SGHVS and FQNEAQ. The CDR3 spells CASSLEGGKLFF. The CDR3 DNA reads as TGTGCCAGCAGCTTAGAAGGGGGAAAACTGTTTTTT.

This chain connects TRBV12-3 or TRBV12-4 to TRBJ2-1, with TRBD2 matching 7 bases. V lost 3 bases to trimming and J lost 5 bases; unmatched junction nucleotides: 7. This CDR3 is 15 amino acids long. The CDR3 nucleotides are TGTGCCAGCAGTTTGGCGGGGGTTATAGACAATGAGCAGTTCTTC. Translating gives CASSLAGVIDNEQFF.

A word on this clonotype: A read error is possible here, since a much larger clone lies one base away. The chain links TRBV7-2 to TRBJ1-2; the D gene is possibly TRBD1 (5 bases). In germline, CDR1 is SGHTA, CDR2 FQGNSA. The CDR3 is made up of 15 amino acids. The CDR3 is CSSSPEGPWGYGYTF. Written as DNA, the CDR3 is TGTTCCAGCAGCCCGGAGGGACCTTGGGGCTATGGCTACACCTTC.

This clonotype came up a few times. This sequence joins TRBV24-1 and TRBJ2-1; tentatively, D is TRBD1 or TRBD2 (5 bases each). Trimming cost V 5 bases and J 5 bases, with 12 bases left between them. The CDR3 totals 14 residues. The germline V gene encodes CDR1 KGHDR and CDR2 SFDVKD. CDR3 coding DNA: TGTGCCACCAGTGGCTGGGGGACGGACAATGAGCAGTTCTTC. It encodes CATSGWGTDNEQFF.